This TCR beta chain was sequenced in a study of beta chain features in type 1 diabetes. Study background: All of the samples together had 107,917,701 sorted cells examined. Notes on the study in general: Type 1 diabetes patients had moderately but significantly shorter TCRB CDR3s in all four CD4+ subsets. Cells carrying high TCR expression could end up over-represented when cDNA is sequenced.

Every donor had blood drawn once into heparin, approximately 110 mL on average. The authors obtained over 95% purity in all sorted populations. With V trimmed by 3 bases and J by 1 base, 4 bases remained unmatched. Germline lookup yields CDR1 SGHRS and CDR2 YFSETQ. This CDR3 has 15 residues. This clone was recorded a few times. Antigen unknown. Since all of the isolated RNA was reverse transcribed, expressed TCRB transcripts were what got sequenced. The assay was immunoSEQ multiplex PCR, and TCRdb's table has in-frame clones only and misses some. The profile shows hundreds of thousands of clones, around 16% of them singletons.

The sequence derives from a man between 18 and 35 years old with type 1 diabetes. The chain couples TRBV5-1 to TRBJ1-2, with TRBD1 identical over 9 bases. The sequenced material came from naive CD4+ T cells from blood. The CDR3 bases are TGCGCCAGCAGCTCCCCGGACAGGGGTAACTATGGCTACACCTTC. Translated: CASSSPDRGNYGYTF.